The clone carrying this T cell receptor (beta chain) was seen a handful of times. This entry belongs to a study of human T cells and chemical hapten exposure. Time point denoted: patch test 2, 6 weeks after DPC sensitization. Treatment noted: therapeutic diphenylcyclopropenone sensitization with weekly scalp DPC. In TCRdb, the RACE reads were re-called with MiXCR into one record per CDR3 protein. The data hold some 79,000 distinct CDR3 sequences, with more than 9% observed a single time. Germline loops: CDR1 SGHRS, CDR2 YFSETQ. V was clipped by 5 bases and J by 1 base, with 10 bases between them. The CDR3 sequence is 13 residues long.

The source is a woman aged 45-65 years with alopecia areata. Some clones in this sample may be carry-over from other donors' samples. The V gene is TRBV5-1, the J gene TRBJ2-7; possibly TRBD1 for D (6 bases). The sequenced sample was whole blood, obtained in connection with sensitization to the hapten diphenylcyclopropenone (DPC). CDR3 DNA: TGCGCCAGCAGACGACAGGTATCCTACGAGCAGTACTTC. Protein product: CASRRQVSYEQYF.